This is a list of T cell receptor beta chains from one sample in a study of shared clonotypes between healthy human individuals. Profiled with immunoSEQ multiplex PCR; TCRdb holds only in-frame clones, not every one. Here the sample spans about 110,000 clones, under 70% being singletons. Sequencing was carried out using memory CD8+ T cells sorted from blood. Receptors originate from a woman in her thirties in good health. The CDR3 runs from the conserved cysteine through the conserved F or W. Each record gives: D gene, V gene, clone size, J gene, CDR3 DNA, CDR3 protein. The D gene is left open where the match is weak. Clone sizes are given selectively: once, few, many, or a class where the clone is expanded.

-,TRBV2,many,TRBJ2-7,TGTGCCAGCACTCCTAGGGAACAGGGAAGCTACGAGCAGTACTTC,CASTPREQGSYEQYF
TRBD1,TRBV19,-,TRBJ2-7,TGTGCCAGTAGTATACGGGACAGCTCCTACGAGCAGTACTTC,CASSIRDSSYEQYF
-,TRBV25-1,-,TRBJ1-4,TGTGCCAGCAGCCCGAGGGGCGCCGCTAATGAAAAACTGTTTTTT,CASSPRGAANEKLFF
-,TRBV25-1,-,TRBJ1-1,TGTGCCAGCAGTGACCGCGCGGTCGGGGACACTGAAGCTTTCTTT,CASSDRAVGDTEAFF
TRBD2,TRBV2,-,TRBJ2-7,TGTGCCAGCAGTGAGCGGGTAGGGACTAGCGGTGAGCAGTACTTC,CASSERVGTSGEQYF
-,TRBV5-5,-,TRBJ1-1,TGTGCCAGCAGCTTTCTCCCGAACACTGAAGCTTTCTTT,CASSFLPNTEAFF
-,TRBV11-2,few,TRBJ1-5,TGTGCCAGCAGCTTAGTAAGGCGACAGGAGGGGAATCAGCCCCAGCATTTT,CASSLVRRQEGNQPQHF
TRBD1,TRBV4-1,-,TRBJ2-7,TGCGCCAGCAGCCATTATTGGGACAGAACCTACGAGCAGTACTTC,CASSHYWDRTYEQYF
-,TRBV11-2,-,TRBJ1-5,TGTGCCAGCAGCTTAGATATGGGACAGCCCCAGCATTTT,CASSLDMGQPQHF
-,TRBV7-2,-,TRBJ2-7,TGTGCCAGCAGCGAAAAGTACCCCCGGGTTAATGCCTACGAGCAGTACTTC,CASSEKYPRVNAYEQYF
-,TRBV9,-,TRBJ2-7,TGTGCCAGCAGCCCACAGGGAATCCACGAGCAGTACTTC,CASSPQGIHEQYF
-,TRBV5-5,few,TRBJ1-1,TGTGCCAGCAGCTTAACTGGGGCTGAAGCTTTCTTT,CASSLTGAEAFF
-,TRBV10-2,-,TRBJ2-7,TGCGCCAGCAGTGAGGGAGTTACCTACGAGCAGTACTTC,CASSEGVTYEQYF
-,TRBV6-5,-,TRBJ2-1,TGTGCCAGCAGTTTTGAGGGGGAGGTCAATGAGCAGTTCTTC,CASSFEGEVNEQFF
-,TRBV13,-,TRBJ2-2,TGTGCCAGCAGCTTAGGGAACACCGGGGAGCTGTTTTTT,CASSLGNTGELFF
-,TRBV7-2,-,TRBJ2-1,TGTGCCAGCAGCTTCTTAGCGACCTACAATGAGCAGTTCTTC,CASSFLATYNEQFF
-,TRBV7-6,-,TRBJ1-1,TGTGCCAGCAGCTCCCGGGACTCACCACTTGAAGCTTTCTTT,CASSSRDSPLEAFF
-,TRBV15,-,TRBJ2-1,TGTGCCACCAGCAGAGACCGCTTCTCCAAGAATGAGCAGTTCTTC,CATSRDRFSKNEQFF
TRBD2,TRBV19,-,TRBJ2-7,TGTGCCAGTAGTATATTCGGGAGGTCCTACGAGCAGTACTTC,CASSIFGRSYEQYF
-,TRBV28,-,TRBJ1-1,TGTGCCAGCAGTCCAACAGTAGAAACGTCGGGTGAAGCTTTCTTT,CASSPTVETSGEAFF
-,TRBV7-6,-,TRBJ2-7,TGTGCCAGCAGCTCCCGGGGCTACGAGCAGTACTTC,CASSSRGYEQYF
TRBD2,TRBV27,once,TRBJ2-1,TGTGCCAGCACCGATGGGGGGGGTGGGTACAATGAGCAGTTCTTC,CASTDGGGGYNEQFF
-,TRBV14,-,TRBJ2-2,TGTGCCAGCAGCCAAAACATACTAGCCCCCTCGAGCACCGGGGAGCTGTTTTTT,CASSQNILAPSSTGELFF
-,TRBV10-3,-,TRBJ2-1,TGTGCCATCAGGGACCCGGGGGCGGCCGGAGACAATGAGCAGTTCTTC,CAIRDPGAAGDNEQFF
-,TRBV7-2,many,TRBJ2-1,TGTGCCAGCAGCTTGGACACTTCGACCTACAATGAGCAGTTCTTC,CASSLDTSTYNEQFF
-,TRBV25-1,once,TRBJ2-5,TGTGCCAGCAGTGCACTAGAAGAGACCCAGTACTTC,CASSALEETQYF
-,TRBV7-9,-,TRBJ1-1,TGTGCCAGCAGCCCCCGTGGCGGCTCGATCCACACTGAAGCTTTCTTT,CASSPRGGSIHTEAFF
-,TRBV7-8,few,TRBJ2-1,TGTGCCAGCAGCTTAGTTGGTTATTACAATGAGCAGTTCTTC,CASSLVGYYNEQFF
TRBD2,TRBV6-1,-,TRBJ2-2,TGTGCCAGCAGTGAGCTAGCGGGAGAGGGCGGGGAGCTGTTTTTT,CASSELAGEGGELFF
-,TRBV11-2,-,TRBJ1-1,TGTGCCAGCAGCTCAGACGTGGTCATGAACACTGAAGCTTTCTTT,CASSSDVVMNTEAFF
TRBD2,TRBV6-4,medium-sized,TRBJ2-3,TGTGCCAGCAGCCTAAGCGGGACGGATACGCAGTATTTT,CASSLSGTDTQYF
-,TRBV27,-,TRBJ2-7,TGTGCCAGCAGTCGCGGGACCACCTACGAGCAGTACTTC,CASSRGTTYEQYF
-,TRBV2,once,TRBJ2-7,TGTGCCAGCAGTGAACGCTCGCCTCGGCCGTACGAGCAGTACTTC,CASSERSPRPYEQYF
-,TRBV7-8,-,TRBJ2-7,TGTGCCAGCAGCTTAGGGCAGCTACGAACCTACGAGCAGTACTTC,CASSLGQLRTYEQYF
TRBD2,TRBV18,-,TRBJ2-7,TGTGCCAGCTCACTACATGGGACTAGCGGGGCCGGGGACCATCTCGGGCAGTACTTC,CASSLHGTSGAGDHLGQYF
TRBD2,TRBV6-5,-,TRBJ2-7,TGTGCCAGCAGTTCAAAGACTAGCAGACTCTCCTACGAGCAGTACTTC,CASSSKTSRLSYEQYF
-,TRBV20-1,-,TRBJ2-5,TGCAGTGCTAGGGAAGACAGGTTGCAGTACTTC,CSAREDRLQYF
-,TRBV14,few,TRBJ2-4,TGTGCCAGCAGCCCGACGCGGGCCCAGTCTGAAGACATTCAGTACTTC,CASSPTRAQSEDIQYF
TRBD1,TRBV6-1,-,TRBJ2-6,TGTGCCAGCAGCCCCACAGGGGATGGGGCCAACGTCCTGACTTTC,CASSPTGDGANVLTF
-,TRBV6-6,few,TRBJ2-1,TGTGCCAGCAGCCGGGAAACTTACAATGAGCAGTTCTTC,CASSRETYNEQFF
TRBD2,TRBV6-1,-,TRBJ2-1,TGTGCCAGCAGTGTAGCCAGCGGGAGCAGCAATGAGCAGTTCTTC,CASSVASGSSNEQFF
-,TRBV28,-,TRBJ2-3,TGTGCCAGCACTCAATCTACAGGGATTAGCACAGATACGCAGTATTTT,CASTQSTGISTDTQYF
TRBD2,TRBV28,many,TRBJ2-1,TGTGCCAGCAGTTTTATTGCGGGAGGAAACAATGAGCAGTTCTTC,CASSFIAGGNNEQFF
-,TRBV2,-,TRBJ2-1,TGTGCCACCCACCGCGGGGTTTTCGTAAATGAGCAGTTCTTC,CATHRGVFVNEQFF
-,TRBV7-2,-,TRBJ2-5,TGTGCCAGCAGCCGCTTCGGGCAGGCCTTGGGAGAGACCCAGTACTTC,CASSRFGQALGETQYF
-,TRBV14,-,TRBJ2-7,TGTGCCAGCAGCCCGCATTTTGGGGGCCGAAGCTACGAGCAGTACTTC,CASSPHFGGRSYEQYF
TRBD2,TRBV11-2,-,TRBJ2-7,TGTGCCAGCAGCTTAATAGCGGGAGGACACTACGAGCAGTACTTC,CASSLIAGGHYEQYF
-,TRBV10-3,-,TRBJ2-5,TGTGCCAGCGGAACGGGAGAGCAAGAGACCCAGTACTTC,CASGTGEQETQYF
TRBD2,TRBV19,-,TRBJ2-1,TGTGCCAGTAGTACCACTAGCGGGAGGCACAATGAGCAGTTCTTC,CASSTTSGRHNEQFF
-,TRBV7-6,-,TRBJ2-7,TGTGCCAGCATGGGCCTTCGCGAGCAGTACTTC,CASMGLREQYF
-,TRBV7-2,-,TRBJ2-1,TGTGCCAGCAGCGTCCCCCGTGAGCACCCTGAGTTCTTC,CASSVPREHPEFF